Described below is a single T cell receptor (beta chain) sequence and its context. These data are taken from a study of blood T cell repertoires in COVID-19. Trimming removed 2 bases at V and 3 bases at J, with 18 bases between. The germline CDR1 and CDR2 sequences are MGHRA and YSYEKL. This CDR3 contains 17 residues. Produced via immunoSEQ multiplex PCR; TCRdb's table is partial and in-frame only. The sample yields 150,000 to 200,000 clones, around four fifths seen once. Sequenced: peripheral blood. The chain has TRBV4-1 and TRBJ2-3, with D tentatively TRBD2 (6 bases). This clonotype was sampled from a woman older than 75 with acute or convalescent COVID-19. In nucleotides, the CDR3 is TGCGCCAGCAGCCAAAGGTCAGGAAGCGGGTTTACAGATACGCAGTATTTT. Translation: CASSQRSGSGFTDTQYF.